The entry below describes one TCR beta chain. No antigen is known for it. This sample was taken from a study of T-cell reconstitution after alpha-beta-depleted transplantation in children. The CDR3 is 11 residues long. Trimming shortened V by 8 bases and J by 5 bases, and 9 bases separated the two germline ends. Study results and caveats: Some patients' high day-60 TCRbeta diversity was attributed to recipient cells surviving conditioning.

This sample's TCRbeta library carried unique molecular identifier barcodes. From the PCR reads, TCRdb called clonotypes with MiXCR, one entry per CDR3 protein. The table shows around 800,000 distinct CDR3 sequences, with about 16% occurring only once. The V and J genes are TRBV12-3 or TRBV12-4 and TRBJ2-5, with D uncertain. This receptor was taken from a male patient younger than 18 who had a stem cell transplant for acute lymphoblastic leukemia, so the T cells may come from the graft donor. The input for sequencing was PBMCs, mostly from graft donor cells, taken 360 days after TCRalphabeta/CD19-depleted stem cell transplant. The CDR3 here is CASQLGETQYF. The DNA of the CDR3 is TGTGCCAGCCAATTGGGGGAGACCCAGTACTTC.